The 20 T cell receptor beta chains listed next were all sequenced from one sample in a study of T cells expressing NK-cell markers. TCRdb re-called the 5' RACE reads and gives one entry per CDR3 protein, without DNA. The table lists roughly 430,000 distinct CDR3 sequences. The specimen was blood T cells: a sorted CD56 or NKG2C T cell subset, CD4+ or CD8+ T cells, or bulk PBMC T cells (not recorded which). The receptors originated from a woman aged 18 to 69 in good health.

This chain links TRBV9 with TRBJ1-2; lacking DNA, the TRBD1 call made by TCRdb goes unchecked. Germline lookup yields CDR1 SGDLS and CDR2 YYNGEE. This CDR3 is built from 14 residues. The CDR3 loop is CASTTGQAGAGYTF.

The chain has TRBV4-1 and TRBJ1-1; absent DNA, TCRdb's TRBD1 call cannot be checked. Germline assignment: CDR1 MGHRA and CDR2 YSYEKL. The CDR3 is 14 amino acids. CDR3 sequence: CASSHATRGTEAFF.

CDR3 in amino acids: CASSYLGALRDEQFF. V is TRBV6-5 and J is TRBJ2-1; the D call from TCRdb, TRBD1, cannot be confirmed without DNA. Germline V lookup: CDR1 MNHEY, CDR2 SVGAGI. CDR3 length: 15 residues.

The chain has TRBV20-1 and TRBJ2-1; without DNA, the TCRdb call of TRBD2 cannot be checked. The CDR3 is made up of 12 amino acids. Germline V gene lookup returns CDR1 DFQATT and CDR2 SNEGSKA (reference sequence). Here the CDR3 reads CRGLAGNGEQFF.

The chain links TRBV20-1 to TRBJ2-7; TCRdb lists TRBD1, though no DNA is available to test this call. The CDR3 sequence is 15 residues long. Germline lookup yields CDR1 DFQATT and CDR2 SNEGSKA (reference sequence). CDR3: CSARGAPGQGNGQYF.

The chain joins TRBV6-5 to TRBJ2-7; there is no DNA to check the TCRdb D call of TRBD1. The CDR3 is made up of 14 amino acids. The germline V gene encodes CDR1 MNHEY and CDR2 SVGAGI. The CDR3 reads CASSYKGQGVEQYF.

V gene TRBV30 combines with J gene TRBJ2-1; TCRdb lists TRBD2, though no DNA is available to test this call. CDR3 length: 14 residues. CDR1 is GTSNPN and CDR2 is SVGIG in the germline V gene (reference sequence). CDR3 in amino acids: CAWHTSGLAGAVFF.

The chain couples TRBV7-9 to TRBJ2-1. Germline assignment: CDR1 SEHNR and CDR2 FQNEAQ (reference sequence). The CDR3 is 15 residues long. The CDR3 is CASSLRLALYNEQFF.

The chain joins TRBV6-5 to TRBJ1-1. CDR1 and CDR2 from the germline V gene are MNHEY and SVGAGI. This CDR3 has 16 residues. CDR3 sequence: CASSTTVPRTNTEAFF.

The CDR3 protein is CASKERSSYNEQFF. The rearrangement joins TRBV12-3 or TRBV12-4 to TRBJ2-1. The CDR3 is 14 amino acids.

V gene TRBV4-2 combines with J gene TRBJ2-7; TCRdb's D call of TRBD2 is untestable without DNA. This CDR3 contains 16 residues. Germline V gene sequence: CDR1 LGHNA, CDR2 YNFKEQ. The CDR3 spells CASSQDWTSGTLEQYF.

The chain couples TRBV18 to TRBJ2-5. The CDR3 length is 15 residues. Germline lookup yields CDR1 KGHSH and CDR2 LQKENI. CDR3 in amino acids: CASSPRYQLQETQYF.

The gene calls are TRBV7-2 and TRBJ2-5. Germline CDR1 SGHTA, CDR2 FQGNSA. This CDR3 spans 13 amino acids. CDR3 amino acids: CASSFYTQETQYF.

This chain connects TRBV20-1 to TRBJ1-5. Looked up from germline, CDR1 is DFQATT and CDR2 is SNEGSKA (reference sequence). This CDR3 has 14 amino acids. The CDR3 is CSARKEYSNQPQHF.

This chain links TRBV6-2 or TRBV6-3 with TRBJ2-7; TCRdb picks TRBD2, but there is no DNA to check that call. The CDR3 contains 14 residues. Germline V gene data show CDR1 as MNHEY and CDR2 as SVGEGT. The CDR3 protein is CASSSGPEAYEQYF.

This rearrangement joins TRBV7-2 to TRBJ2-2. The CDR3 spans 16 residues. Germline assignment: CDR1 SGHTA and CDR2 FQGNSA. This CDR3 is CASSLEHSTYTGELFF.

The rearrangement joins TRBV7-2 to TRBJ2-7. The germline CDR1 and CDR2 sequences are SGHTA and FQGNSA. CDR3 length: 14 amino acids. CDR3 sequence: CASSLGVYSYEQYF.

J is TRBJ2-1 and V is TRBV11-2; the TCRdb D gene call, TRBD1, has no DNA to confirm it. Germline V CDR1 and CDR2: SGHAT, FQNNGV. The CDR3 totals 13 residues. CDR3 amino acids: CASSEDNYNEQFF.

The chain links TRBV21-1 to TRBJ2-3; TCRdb's D call of TRBD1 is untestable without DNA. TRBV21-1 is described as a pseudogene. The CDR3 contains 16 residues. This CDR3 reads CASSAEGQPCTDTQYF.

The chain carries TRBV20-1 and TRBJ2-1; the D call from TCRdb, TRBD1, cannot be confirmed without DNA. The CDR3 totals 11 residues. The V gene's germline CDR1 is DFQATT and CDR2 SNEGSKA (reference sequence). CDR3 sequence reads: CSARGGIEQFF.